A single sample is the source of the 25 T cell receptor beta chains below, sequenced in a study of T cells in Graves' hyperthyroidism and ophthalmopathy. There were TCR beta CDR3 regions amplified from RNA transcripts. HTBI primers were employed in a first-round RT-PCR of the TCR CDR3. TCRdb called the multiplex PCR reads again in MiXCR, with one record for every CDR3 protein. The data hold approximately 590,000 distinct CDR3 sequences, with around 16% observed a single time. The specimen was blood. The receptors originated from a woman aged 30 to 39 with Graves' hyperthyroidism.

This clonotype has at least ten counts. The chain has TRBV10-3 and TRBJ2-5; D is undetermined. Per the germline V gene, CDR1 is ENHRY and CDR2 is SYGVKD. The V end lost 0 bases, the J end lost 6 bases, and 5 bases lay between the germline ends. The CDR3 covers 12 residues. CDR3 sequence (DNA): TGTGCCATCAGTGAGTCTGAGAAGACCCAGTACTTC. Its translation: CAISESEKTQYF.

This clonotype was seen at least ten times. The chain recombines TRBV18 with TRBJ2-7; the match to TRBD1 covers 9 bases. CDR1 is KGHSH, CDR2 LQKENI, per germline. J was trimmed by 2 bases and V by 3 bases; bases with no gene match: 5. The CDR3 has 15 amino acids. CDR3 coding DNA: TGTGCCAGCTCACCTGGACAGGGGCTTACCTACGAGCAGTACTTC. Residues: CASSPGQGLTYEQYF.

A few counts support this clonotype. The rearrangement links TRBV2 to TRBJ2-5; no clear D gene. V lost 3 bases to trimming and J lost 5 bases, with 4 bases between them. CDR3 length equals 11 residues. Germline values: CDR1 SNHLY, CDR2 FYNNEI. This CDR3 is CASSEVETQYF. The CDR3 DNA reads TGTGCCAGCAGTGAGGTGGAGACCCAGTACTTC.

This rearrangement joins TRBV2 to TRBJ1-6; perhaps TRBD1 as D (6 bases). The CDR3 covers 17 residues. Germline V gene data show CDR1 as SNHLY and CDR2 as FYNNEI. Trimming left V 5 bases short and J 10 bases short, with 24 bases between. CDR3 sequence: CASSTIITGGGHSPLHF. CDR3 coding DNA: TGTGCCAGCAGTACGATCATAACCGGGGGGGGGCACTCACCCCTCCACTTT.

This clonotype was counted ten times or more. V is TRBV11-2 and J is TRBJ2-1; the match to TRBD2 covers 11 bases. The CDR3 extends over 16 amino acids. Germline loops: CDR1 SGHAT, CDR2 FQNNGV. V lost 4 bases to trimming and J lost 8 bases; unmatched junction nucleotides: 10. The CDR3 sequence: CASSYRTSGRTDEQFF. In DNA, the CDR3 is TGTGCCAGCAGCTATCGTACTAGCGGGAGAACGGATGAGCAGTTCTTC.

This clonotype was seen repeatedly, ten times or more. V is TRBV3-1 and J is TRBJ1-1, with D possibly matching TRBD1 (5 bases). This CDR3 spans 17 amino acids. CDR1 and CDR2 from the germline V gene are LGHDT and YNNKEL (reference sequence). With 3 bases removed from V and 0 bases from J, the gap between germline ends came to 17 bases. In DNA form, the CDR3 reads TGTGCCAGCAGCCAGGAAATTTCGACAGACTTGAACACTGAAGCTTTCTTT. Protein product: CASSQEISTDLNTEAFF.

In its sample, this clonotype was seen many times. V and J are TRBV11-2 and TRBJ2-4, with 15 bases aligning to TRBD2. V was pared by 6 bases and J by 0 bases, with 3 bases of the junction left unmatched. Germline CDR1 and CDR2: SGHAT and FQNNGV. CDR3 length: 17 amino acids. The CDR3 is CASRGLAGGLAKNIQYF. The CDR3 nucleotides read TGTGCCAGCAGGGGACTAGCGGGAGGACTAGCCAAAAACATTCAGTACTTC.

This clonotype was recorded at least ten times. The chain carries TRBV27 and TRBJ1-5, with 7 bases matching TRBD1. Germline trimming cut 4 bases from V and 7 bases from J; bases unmatched to any gene: 4. The CDR3 runs to 13 residues. Germline loops: CDR1 MNHEY, CDR2 SMNVEV (reference sequence). CDR3 sequence reads: CASSSGGGQPQHF. The CDR3 DNA reads as TGTGCCAGCAGTTCAGGGGGGGGCCAGCCCCAGCATTTT.

This clonotype has at least ten counts. This chain connects TRBV6-1 to TRBJ1-1, with D possibly TRBD1 on 6 matching bases. Germline-derived CDR1 and CDR2 are MNHNS and SASEGT. This CDR3 spans 15 amino acids. With 7 bases removed from V and 1 base from J, the gap between germline ends came to 16 bases. The CDR3 DNA reads TGTGCCAGCACCTTAACGGGCAGGGGGAACACTGAAGCTTTCTTT. This codes for CASTLTGRGNTEAFF.

This clonotype showed up just a few times. The V gene is TRBV7-2, the J gene TRBJ2-3; maybe TRBD1 (6 bases). The CDR3 runs to 17 residues. The V end lost 5 bases, the J end lost 3 bases, and 21 bases lay between the germline ends. Germline CDR1 reads SGHTA; CDR2 reads FQGNSA. The CDR3, as DNA: TGTGCCAGCAGCGTAGATATTGGCAGGGGTAAGACAGATACGCAGTATTTT. It is translated as CASSVDIGRGKTDTQYF. Filled out from reference TRBV7-2 and TRBJ2-3, the complete variable domain reads GAGVSQSPSNKVTEKGKDVELRCDPISGHTALYWYRQSLGQGLEFLIYFQGNSAPDKSGLPSDRFSAERTGGSVSTLTIQRTQQEDSAVYLCASSVDIGRGKTDTQYFGPGTRLTVL.

The CDR3 coding sequence is TGCAGCGTTGCGATTAGCGGGGAGACCCAGTACTTC. It translates to CSVAISGETQYF. The V gene is TRBV29-1, the J gene TRBJ2-5, with 7 nucleotides matching TRBD2. This CDR3 is 12 amino acids long. The germline CDR1 and CDR2 sequences are SQVTM and ANQGSEA. The V segment lost 4 bases and the J segment 5 bases; nucleotides outside the gene matches: 4.

This clonotype was detected only a few times. The chain uses TRBV24-1 and TRBJ2-6; possible D gene TRBD1, 6 bases. CDR3 size: 18 residues. The ends were cut back, 4 bases at V and 4 bases at J, with 19 bases in the middle. The V gene's germline CDR1 is KGHDR and CDR2 SFDVKD. The CDR3 DNA sequence: TGTGCCACCAGTGACCCCACTCCGGACAGAGCAGGGGCCAACGTCCTGACTTTC. Its protein product is CATSDPTPDRAGANVLTF.

This clonotype was picked up many times. The rearrangement joins TRBV20-1 to TRBJ2-7; 10 nucleotides match TRBD1. Germline values: CDR1 DFQATT, CDR2 SNEGSKA (reference sequence). This CDR3 is built from 14 residues. With 5 bases clipped from V and 5 bases from J, the junction kept 9 bases outside the gene matches. The CDR3 DNA reads as TGCAGTGCTCATCACCGGGACAGGGGAAACGAGCAGTACTTC. Residues: CSAHHRDRGNEQYF.

Turning to this clonotype: A read error may explain this, as a much larger clone is one base away. V gene TRBV20-1 combines with J gene TRBJ2-4; D may be TRBD1 (5 bases). Germline CDR1 and CDR2: DFQATT and SNEGSKA (reference sequence). This CDR3 comprises 14 residues. The V and J ends lost 3 bases and 8 bases respectively, with 17 bases between them. This chain's CDR3 is CSASLEGVGDIQYF. The CDR3 DNA reads as TGCAGTGCTAGTCTTGAAGGGGTTGGGGACATTCAGTACTTC.

There are many counts of this clonotype. The chain is built from TRBV7-2 and TRBJ2-7; D is possibly TRBD2 (5 bases). The CDR3 has 16 amino acids. Germline CDR1 is SGHTA and CDR2 is FQGNSA. V lost 1 base to trimming and J lost 0 bases, with 13 bases between them. The CDR3 nucleotides are TGTGCCAGCAGCTTAGGGACTCCATTGGGCTCCTACGAGCAGTACTTC. Its protein is CASSLGTPLGSYEQYF.

This clonotype was detected many times. This chain connects TRBV12-3 or TRBV12-4 to TRBJ1-1, with 7 bases fitting TRBD1. The CDR3 has 12 residues. Trimming cost V 6 bases and J 8 bases; bases outside gene matches: 6. CDR3 sequence reads: CASRTGQPEAFF. CDR3 sequence (DNA): TGTGCCAGCAGGACGGGACAGCCCGAAGCTTTCTTT.

This clonotype was observed a handful of times. The chain links TRBV7-2 to TRBJ2-2; 7 nucleotides match TRBD1. Germline trimming cut 3 bases from V and 1 base from J; bases unmatched to any gene: 8. Germline lookup yields CDR1 SGHTA and CDR2 FQGNSA. The CDR3 covers 17 residues. Here the CDR3 DNA reads TGTGCCAGCAGCTTCAGGCTAGGGACAGAGAACACCGGGGAGCTGTTTTTT. This sequence encodes CASSFRLGTENTGELFF.

This chain uses TRBV10-1 with TRBJ2-3, with 9 bases matching TRBD2. Germline loops: CDR1 WNHNN, CDR2 SYGVQD (reference sequence). There are 15 residues in the CDR3. J gave up 3 bases and V 2 bases, and 3 bases lay outside the gene matches. The CDR3 loop is CASSEGGRVTDTQYF. The CDR3, as DNA: TGCGCCAGCAGTGAGGGCGGGAGGGTAACAGATACGCAGTATTTT.

J is TRBJ2-5 and V is TRBV5-1; a possible D gene is TRBD1 (5 bases). Trimming left V 5 bases short and J 5 bases short, with 19 bases between. The length of the CDR3 is 15 residues. Germline loops: CDR1 SGHRS, CDR2 YFSETQ. The CDR3 region has the DNA TGCGCCAGCAGTAATGGGTCCAGGGTTCTGGAGACCCAGTACTTC. Protein: CASSNGSRVLETQYF.

A note on this clonotype: A read error may be the cause here, since a much bigger clone is one base away. The chain combines TRBV20-1 with TRBJ2-3; 7 bases align to TRBD1. Germline V gene data show CDR1 as DFQATT and CDR2 as SNEGSKA (reference sequence). V dropped 1 base and J dropped 1; count of bases not matched to a gene: 5. This CDR3 has 15 residues. Written as DNA, the CDR3 is TGCAGTGCTAGAGGGACAGGTGGGGGCACAGATACGCAGTATTTT. Protein product: CSARGTGGGTDTQYF.

This clonotype was detected ten times or more. This chain links TRBV20-1 with TRBJ1-5; no clear D. V shed 1 base and J shed 0 bases, with 19 bases lying between them. Germline V gene data show CDR1 as DFQATT and CDR2 as SNEGSKA (reference sequence). The CDR3 totals 18 residues. The CDR3 region is CSARAGPPRYHSNQPQHF. CDR3 nucleotide sequence: TGCAGTGCTAGAGCCGGACCCCCTCGATACCATAGCAATCAGCCCCAGCATTTT.

This rearrangement joins TRBV6-4 to TRBJ2-3; tentative D call: TRBD2 (5 bases). Trimming removed 3 bases at V and 1 base at J, with 11 bases between. Germline V gives CDR1 MRHNA, CDR2 SNTAGT. This CDR3 contains 15 residues. The CDR3 bases are TGTGCCAGCAGTGAGTCGGAGGCACGCACAGATACGCAGTATTTT. Translated, it gives CASSESEARTDTQYF.

Concerning this clonotype: This may come from a read error, since a much larger clone is one base off. The chain has TRBV12-3 or TRBV12-4 and TRBJ2-7; 10 bases are a match to TRBD2. The end of the DNA fits TRBJ2-1 better, so the J call may be wrong. There are 15 residues in the CDR3. In DNA, the CDR3 is TGTGCCAGCAGTTTTTACGCTAGCGGGAGCCACGAGCAGTTCTTC. This codes for CASSFYASGSHEQFF.

This clonotype has only a few counts. The chain couples TRBV5-1 to TRBJ2-3; 12 nucleotides line up with TRBD2. This CDR3 contains 21 residues. Looked up from germline, CDR1 is SGHRS and CDR2 is YFSETQ. V shed 0 bases and J 0 bases; nucleotides not matched to a gene: 14. The CDR3 coding sequence is TGCGCCAGCAGCTTGGAGGTAGGACTAGCGGGGACACAATCTAGCACAGATACGCAGTATTTT. Translation: CASSLEVGLAGTQSSTDTQYF.

As regards this clonotype: With a much larger clone just one base away, this may be a read error. J is TRBJ1-4 and V is TRBV7-2, with 9 bases that match TRBD1. The CDR3 runs 14 residues. CDR1 and CDR2 from the germline V gene are SGHTA and FQGNSA. The CDR3 nucleotides are TGTGCCAGCAGCCAGGGACAGGGAAATGAAAGACTGTTTTTT. Protein: CASSQGQGNERLFF.